Only a few counts were recorded for the clone carrying this T cell receptor beta chain. Its antigen remains unidentified. This specimen belongs to a study of shared clonotypes between healthy human individuals. Study in general: Every donor yielded three CD4 naive, three CD4 memory, two CD8 naive and one CD8 memory plate. Study-level points and caveats: Enrolling few donors narrowed the genetic and exposure-history diversity that was represented. Sharing across a few donors was seen in 4% to 6.5% of naive CD4 clonotypes.

The germline V gene has CDR1 MNHNY and CDR2 SVGAGI (reference sequence). CDR3 length equals 14 residues. With 0 bases removed from V and 4 bases from J, the gap between germline ends came to 9 bases. CD8 memory pooled CD45RO+ cells and CCR7-negative CD45RA+ TemRA cells. TCRdb keeps only in-frame clones here, not all; method: immunoSEQ multiplex PCR. The sample holds about 110,000 clones, around 65% seen once. The source of this sequence is a woman in her 30s in good health. J is TRBJ1-1 and V is TRBV6-6; D might be TRBD1 (6 bases). The sequencing input was memory CD8+ T cells sorted from blood. Sample subset: CD45RO+ cells pooled with CCR7-negative TemRA cells. CDR3 nucleotides: TGTGCCAGCAGTTACTCGATCAGGGGCACTGAAGCTTTCTTT. Residues: CASSYSIRGTEAFF.